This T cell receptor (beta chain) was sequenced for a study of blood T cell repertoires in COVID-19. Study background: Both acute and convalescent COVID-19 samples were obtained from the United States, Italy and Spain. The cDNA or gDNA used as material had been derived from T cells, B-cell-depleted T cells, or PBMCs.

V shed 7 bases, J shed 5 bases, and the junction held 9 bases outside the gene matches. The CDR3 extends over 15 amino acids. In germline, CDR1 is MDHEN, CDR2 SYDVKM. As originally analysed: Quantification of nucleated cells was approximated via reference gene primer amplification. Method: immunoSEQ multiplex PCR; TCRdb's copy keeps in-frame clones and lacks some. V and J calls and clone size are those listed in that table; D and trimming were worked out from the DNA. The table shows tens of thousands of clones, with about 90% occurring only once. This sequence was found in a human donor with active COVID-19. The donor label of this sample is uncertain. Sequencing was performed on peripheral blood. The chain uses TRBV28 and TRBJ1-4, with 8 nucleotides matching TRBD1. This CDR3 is CASINGQGMNEKLFF. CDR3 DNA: TGTGCCAGCATTAACGGACAGGGTATGAATGAAAAACTGTTTTTT.